What follows are 7 T cell receptor beta chains derived from one specimen sequenced in a study of blood T cell repertoires in COVID-19. Profiling relied on immunoSEQ multiplex PCR, and the TCRdb table lists in-frame clones only, not all of them. This sample has 220,000 or so clones, with around nine tenths found just once. Material for sequencing was peripheral blood. Source of these receptors: a man aged 55 to 69 with COVID-19, enrolled during active disease.

The rearrangement joins TRBV4-1 to TRBJ2-1, with 10 bases that match TRBD2. V trimming: 3 bases; J trimming: 9 bases; junction bases outside the gene matches: 11. Per the germline V gene, CDR1 is MGHRA and CDR2 is YSYEKL. The CDR3 length is 16 residues. CDR3 DNA: TGCGCCAGCAGCCATCGGGTCAGCGGGGGGGCGCCTGAGCAGTTCTTC. It specifies CASSHRVSGGAPEQFF.

V is TRBV27 and J is TRBJ2-7; 7 bases fit TRBD1. CDR1 is MNHEY, CDR2 SMNVEV, per germline (reference sequence). With 3 bases clipped from V and 4 bases from J, the junction kept 3 bases outside the gene matches. The CDR3 sequence is 13 residues long. The CDR3 DNA reads TGTGCCAGCAGTTTCGAACAGGGGTACGAGCAGTACTTC. This translates into CASSFEQGYEQYF.

The V and J genes are TRBV30 and TRBJ1-4; 10 bases fit TRBD1. Germline trimming cut 1 base from V and 8 bases from J; bases unmatched to any gene: 7. The CDR3 has 15 residues. In germline, CDR1 is GTSNPN, CDR2 SVGIG (reference sequence). The CDR3 loop reads CAWSASDRGPEKLFF. Written as DNA, the CDR3 is TGTGCCTGGAGTGCCTCAGACAGGGGGCCAGAAAAACTGTTTTTT.

The gene calls are TRBV4-1 and TRBJ2-3; TRBD2 aligns across 12 bases. Unmatched junction bases numbered 3, after V lost 3 bases and J lost 2 bases. Germline V gives CDR1 MGHRA, CDR2 YSYEKL. The CDR3 contains 16 residues. The CDR3 DNA reads TGCGCCAGCAGCCAGCGGACTAGCGGGGTCACAGATACGCAGTATTTT. Residues: CASSQRTSGVTDTQYF.

The genes are TRBV4-2 and TRBJ2-2; 14 nucleotides agree with TRBD2. The CDR3 extends over 19 amino acids. From germline, CDR1 is LGHNA and CDR2 YNFKEQ. The junction had 8 bases not matched to a gene; V was cut back by 5 bases and J by 0 bases. The DNA of the CDR3 is TGTGCCAGCAGCTTCTGGACTAGCGGGAGGATCACGAACACCGGGGAGCTGTTTTTT. This codes for CASSFWTSGRITNTGELFF.

The sample holds one count of this clone. DNA for the CDR3: TGTGCCAGCAGCCTAAATCCATCATGGGTCCAACCTCGGGGTACTGAAGCTTTCTTT. Its protein product is CASSLNPSWVQPRGTEAFF. The chain uses TRBV9 and TRBJ1-1; D unclear. V was clipped by 4 bases and J by 5 bases, with 30 bases between them. From germline, CDR1 is SGDLS and CDR2 YYNGEE. The CDR3 consists of 19 residues. Using reference TRBV9 and TRBJ1-1 for the parts outside the CDR3, the full variable domain is DSGVTQTPKHLITATGQRVTLRCSPRSGDLSVYWYQQSLDQGLQFLIQYYNGEERAKGNILERFSAQQFPDLHSELNLSSLELGDSALYFCASSLNPSWVQPRGTEAFFGQGTRLTVV.

This chain joins TRBV9 and TRBJ2-1; 9 bases align to TRBD2. Trimming cost V 2 bases and J 6 bases; bases outside gene matches: 9. CDR1 SGDLS and CDR2 YYNGEE come from the germline V gene. The CDR3 has 16 amino acids. Written as DNA, the CDR3 is TGTGCCAGCAGCGTGGTAGCGGGGGTCGAGGGCAATGAGCAGTTCTTC. Protein product: CASSVVAGVEGNEQFF.